The clone carrying this TCR beta chain was recorded a few times. Antigen: not known. CD8+CD57+ cell expansion had been shown by flow cytometry in patients chosen for sequencing. The V end lost 5 bases, the J end lost 4 bases, and 7 bases lay between the germline ends. This CDR3 comprises 12 residues. From germline, CDR1 is LNHDA and CDR2 SQIVND (reference sequence). These data come from a study of CD8+CD57+ T cells in acquired aplastic anemia. Both TCR beta VDJ combination and CDR3 sequence profiling were carried out. Genomic DNA was the template for this profiling. TCRdb reprocessed the reads with MiXCR, giving one entry per CDR3 protein. This table has 150,000 to 200,000 distinct CDR3 sequences, less than 60% appearing once. Study-level points and caveats: Comparison of patients with controls identified around 30 shared CD8+ CDR3 sequences.

The receptor was derived from a human donor with aplastic anemia. Specimen: sorted CD4+, CD8+, or CD8+CD57+ T cells (not recorded which) from PBMCs. The rearrangement uses TRBV19 and TRBJ2-3, with D perhaps matching TRBD2 (5 bases). CDR3 sequence: CASSFGADTQYF. CDR3 in DNA: TGTGCCAGTAGTTTCGGGGCAGATACGCAGTATTTT.